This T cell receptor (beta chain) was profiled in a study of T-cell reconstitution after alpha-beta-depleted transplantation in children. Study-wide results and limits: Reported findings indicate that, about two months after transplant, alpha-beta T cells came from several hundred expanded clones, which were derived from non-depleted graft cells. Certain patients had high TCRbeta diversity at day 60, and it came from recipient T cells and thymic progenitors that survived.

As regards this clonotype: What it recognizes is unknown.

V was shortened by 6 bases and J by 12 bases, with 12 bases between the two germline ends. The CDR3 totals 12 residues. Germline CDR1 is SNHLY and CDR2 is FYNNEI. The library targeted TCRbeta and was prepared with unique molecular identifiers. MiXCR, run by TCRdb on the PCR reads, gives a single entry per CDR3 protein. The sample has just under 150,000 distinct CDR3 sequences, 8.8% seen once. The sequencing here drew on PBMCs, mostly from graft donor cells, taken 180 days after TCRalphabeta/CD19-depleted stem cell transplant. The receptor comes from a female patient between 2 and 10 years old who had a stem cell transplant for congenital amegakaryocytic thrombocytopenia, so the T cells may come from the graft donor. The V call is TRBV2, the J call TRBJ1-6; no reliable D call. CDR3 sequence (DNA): TGTGCCAGCAGCCCGACACGGTTACCCCTCCACTTT. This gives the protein CASSPTRLPLHF. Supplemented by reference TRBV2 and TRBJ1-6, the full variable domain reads EPEVTQTPSHQVTQMGQEVILRCVPISNHLYFYWYRQILGQKVEFLVSFYNNEISEKSEIFDDQFSVERPDGSNFTLKIRSTKLEDSAMYFCASSPTRLPLHFGNGTRLTVT.